A selection of T cell receptor beta chains follows, all from one sample in a study of cytomegalovirus exposure and HLA in healthy donors. The table came from immunoSEQ multiplex PCR; TCRdb's copy has only in-frame clones and leaves some out. This sample carries 150,000 to 200,000 clones, 82% of them seen once, and the ten largest clones take 1.5%. The sequencing sample was made of PBMCs. These receptors came from a man aged 35-49 years in good health and CMV-seronegative. CDR3s include the opening cysteine and the closing phenylalanine or tryptophan. A D gene is named only where the DNA matches it firmly. Clone size is stated in some rows and not others, as once, few, many or a class when expanded.

V	D	J	size	CDR3	DNA
TRBV7-6	-	TRBJ2-5	once	CASSPYQETQYF	TGTGCCAGCAGCCCCTACCAAGAGACCCAGTACTTC
TRBV19	-	TRBJ1-2	-	CASSIQGTYGYTF	TGTGCCAGTAGTATTCAGGGCACCTATGGCTACACCTTC
TRBV7-8	-	TRBJ2-3	-	CASSSRFSLMTTDTQYF	TGTGCCAGCAGTTCCCGGTTTAGCTTGATGACCACAGATACGCAGTATTTT
TRBV7-6	-	TRBJ2-7	-	CASSPGDEQYF	TGTGCCAGCAGCCCAGGGGACGAGCAGTACTTC
TRBV7-9	TRBD2	TRBJ2-7	-	CASSSGTSQTEQYF	TGTGCCAGCAGCTCCGGGACTAGCCAAACCGAGCAGTACTTC
TRBV7-2	TRBD2	TRBJ2-3	-	CASSLGLAGGRRDTQYF	TGTGCCAGCAGCTTAGGTTTGGCGGGGGGGAGGAGAGATACGCAGTATTTT
TRBV5-6	-	TRBJ1-6	-	CASRSSYNSPLHF	TGTGCCAGCCGGAGCTCCTATAATTCACCCCTCCACTTT
TRBV30	-	TRBJ2-7	-	CAWRARQEGVYEQYF	TGTGCCTGGAGGGCAAGACAGGAAGGCGTATACGAGCAGTACTTC
TRBV6-5	-	TRBJ2-7	few	CASSWGVAYEQYF	TGTGCCAGCAGTTGGGGGGTGGCCTACGAGCAGTACTTC
TRBV4-1	-	TRBJ2-1	-	CASSQVSRSPYNEQFF	TGCGCCAGCAGCCAAGTCTCCCGGTCGCCATACAATGAGCAGTTCTTC
TRBV28	TRBD2	TRBJ2-5	-	CASTGAGDGQETQYF	TGTGCCAGCACCGGAGCGGGAGATGGGCAGGAGACCCAGTACTTC
TRBV27	TRBD1	TRBJ1-2	-	CASRNHRDRDYGYTF	TGTGCCAGCAGAAATCACCGGGACAGGGATTATGGCTACACCTTC
TRBV7-2	TRBD2	TRBJ2-7	few	CASSLGTSGGLYEQYF	TGTGCCAGCAGCTTAGGGACTAGCGGGGGGCTCTACGAGCAGTACTTC
TRBV9	TRBD2	TRBJ2-1	once	CASSVGMLAGVINEQFF	TGTGCCAGCAGCGTAGGAATGCTAGCGGGAGTTATTAATGAGCAGTTCTTC
TRBV11-2	-	TRBJ2-7	-	CASSLAPSPYEQYF	TGTGCCAGCAGCTTAGCGCCCAGTCCCTACGAGCAGTACTTC
TRBV4-1	-	TRBJ2-4	-	CASSFGTPPITAKNIQYF	TGCGCCAGCAGCTTTGGGACTCCTCCGATCACAGCCAAAAACATTCAGTACTTC
TRBV5-4	-	TRBJ2-5	few	CASSSRDTETQYF	TGTGCCAGCAGCTCCCGGGACACAGAGACCCAGTACTTC
TRBV9	-	TRBJ2-5	-	CASSAQTMIQGETQYF	TGTGCCAGCAGCGCCCAGACGATGATCCAGGGGGAGACCCAGTACTTC
TRBV25-1	-	TRBJ1-1	-	CASSRTDALDTEAFF	TGTGCCAGCAGTCGGACAGACGCCCTGGACACTGAAGCTTTCTTT
TRBV10-3	TRBD2	TRBJ2-3	-	CAISGLAGGQDTQYF	TGTGCCATCAGCGGACTAGCGGGGGGACAAGATACGCAGTATTTT
TRBV19	TRBD2	TRBJ2-7	-	CASSIGGGFDEQYF	TGTGCCAGTAGTATCGGCGGGGGTTTCGACGAGCAGTACTTC